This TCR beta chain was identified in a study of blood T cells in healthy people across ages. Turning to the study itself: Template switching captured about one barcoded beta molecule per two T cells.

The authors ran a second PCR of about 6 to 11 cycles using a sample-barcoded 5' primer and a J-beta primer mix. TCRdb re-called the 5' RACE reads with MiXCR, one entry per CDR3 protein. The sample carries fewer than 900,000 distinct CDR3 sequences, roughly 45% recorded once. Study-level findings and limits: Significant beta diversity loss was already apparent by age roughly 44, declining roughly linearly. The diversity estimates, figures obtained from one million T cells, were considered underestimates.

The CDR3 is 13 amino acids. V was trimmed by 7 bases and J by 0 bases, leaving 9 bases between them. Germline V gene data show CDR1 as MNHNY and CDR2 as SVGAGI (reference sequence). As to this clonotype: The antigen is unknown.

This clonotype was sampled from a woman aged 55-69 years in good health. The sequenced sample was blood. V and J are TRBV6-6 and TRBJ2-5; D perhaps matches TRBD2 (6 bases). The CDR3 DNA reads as TGTGCCAGCACGCCTAGCGACCAAGAGACCCAGTACTTC. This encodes CASTPSDQETQYF.